This TCR beta chain was obtained from a study of blood T cell repertoires in COVID-19. Study-level background: Material from acute and convalescent COVID-19 was sourced from the United States, Italy and Spain. The analysed material was cDNA or gDNA that came from T cells, B-cell-depleted T cells, or PBMCs.

With 6 bases removed from V and 9 bases from J, the gap between germline ends came to 11 bases. This CDR3 region has 11 residues. Looked up from germline, CDR1 is MNHEY and CDR2 is SVGAGI. Original handling: Amplification with reference gene primers provided the estimates of nucleated cell counts. Assay: immunoSEQ multiplex PCR; the TCRdb copy retains only in-frame clones and omits some. The D gene and trimming were derived from the DNA, and the V and J assignments and clone size from that table. The profile shows 250,000 or so clones, 86% of them singletons. The source material was peripheral blood. The chain employs TRBV6-5 and TRBJ1-2; weak D call: TRBD1 (5 bases). The sequence derives from a woman aged 25-40 years with active or convalescent COVID-19. CDR3 residues: CASREGFSYTF. CDR3 coding DNA: TGTGCCAGCAGGGAGGGGTTCAGCTACACCTTC.